A selection of T cell receptor beta chains follows, all from one sample in a study of vaccination and CD4 T cells after COVID-19. Each CDR3 protein is one row after TCRdb ran MiXCR on the PCR reads. The repertoire holds fewer than 20,000 distinct CDR3 sequences, with around 48% as singletons. The antigens of these receptors remain unknown. Source: CD4+ T cells from blood, cultured in vitro, taken before SARS-CoV-2 vaccination. These receptors were obtained from a human donor who had recovered from COVID-19. The CDR3 runs from the conserved cysteine through the conserved F or W. D genes are given only for firm matches. Clone size is given for some rows only: seen once, a few or many times, or a class if the clone is expanded.

clone size	V gene	D gene	J gene	CDR3 length	CDR3 protein	CDR3 DNA
-	TRBV15	-	TRBJ2-3	14	CATSTGYSTDTQYF	TGTGCCACCAGCACCGGGTATAGCACAGATACGCAGTATTTT
-	TRBV19	TRBD2	TRBJ2-3	15	CASSPGGGRTDTQYF	TGTGCCAGTAGTCCCGGCGGCGGGAGGACAGATACGCAGTATTTT
-	TRBV2	-	TRBJ1-1	14	CASRLVTSFTEAFF	TGTGCCAGCAGGCTTGTGACTTCGTTCACTGAAGCTTTCTTT
-	TRBV10-3	TRBD1	TRBJ1-2	15	CAISESTGTGDGYTF	TGTGCCATCAGTGAGTCGACCGGGACAGGGGATGGCTACACCTTC
few	TRBV7-3	-	TRBJ2-3	14	CASSSYQGADTQYF	TGTGCCAGCAGCTCTTACCAGGGTGCAGATACGCAGTATTTT
-	TRBV28	-	TRBJ1-1	15	CASSPPGQGSPEAFF	TGTGCCAGCAGTCCCCCCGGGCAGGGGAGTCCTGAAGCTTTCTTT
few	TRBV5-1	-	TRBJ1-6	14	CASGMAGAGSPLHF	TGCGCCAGCGGTATGGCAGGGGCAGGATCACCCCTCCACTTT
few	TRBV6-2/TRBV6-3	-	TRBJ2-1	18	CASSTFPGPQKGRDEQFF	TGTGCCAGCAGCACCTTCCCGGGACCCCAGAAGGGGCGCGATGAGCAGTTCTTC
few	TRBV19	-	TRBJ2-5	15	CASSMGRGKGETQYF	TGTGCCAGTAGTATGGGTCGGGGGAAGGGAGAGACCCAGTACTTC
few	TRBV20-1	TRBD2	TRBJ2-5	16	CSARASGRAYQETQYF	TGCAGTGCTAGGGCTAGCGGGAGGGCGTACCAAGAGACCCAGTACTTC
-	TRBV15	-	TRBJ1-2	13	CATSSHGGAGHTF	TGTGCCACCAGCAGTCACGGCGGGGCCGGGCACACCTTC
few	TRBV12-3/TRBV12-4	TRBD1	TRBJ1-2	13	CASTQGANYGYTF	TGTGCCAGCACCCAGGGGGCTAACTATGGCTACACCTTC
few	TRBV20-1	-	TRBJ1-5	15	CSASTGGNGNQPQHF	TGCAGTGCTAGTACTGGGGGTAATGGCAATCAGCCCCAGCATTTT
-	TRBV28	-	TRBJ2-7	12	CASTPSLGVQYF	TGTGCCAGCACCCCCTCCTTAGGGGTGCAGTACTTC
-	TRBV20-1	TRBD1	TRBJ1-1	13	CSAVKTGRTEAFF	TGCAGTGCGGTCAAGACAGGGCGCACTGAAGCTTTCTTT
-	TRBV20-1	TRBD2	TRBJ2-5	16	CSARVYSGRALETQYF	TGCAGTGCTAGGGTTTATAGCGGGAGGGCCTTAGAGACCCAGTACTTC
-	TRBV6-1	-	TRBJ2-7	16	CASSPTPGDTAYEQYF	TGTGCCAGCAGTCCTACCCCGGGGGACACAGCCTACGAGCAGTACTTC
-	TRBV21-1	-	TRBJ1-5	15	CASSTVPEGNQPQHF	TGTGCCAGCAGCACGGTACCGGAGGGCAATCAGCCCCAGCATTTT
-	TRBV6-1	TRBD1	TRBJ2-6	18	CASSPSTGKSSGANVLTF	TGTGCCAGCAGCCCATCGACAGGGAAGAGCTCTGGGGCCAACGTCCTGACTTTC
-	TRBV5-5	TRBD2	TRBJ2-2	15	CASSRGLVDTGELFF	TGTGCCAGCAGCCGGGGACTAGTAGACACCGGGGAGCTGTTTTTT
-	TRBV6-2/TRBV6-3	-	TRBJ2-1	17	CASSYGGTGISYNEQFF	TGTGCCAGCAGTTACGGGGGAACAGGGATTTCCTACAATGAGCAGTTCTTC
-	TRBV3-1	-	TRBJ2-1	14	CASKQDPAYNEQFF	TGTGCCAGCAAACAGGATCCCGCCTACAATGAGCAGTTCTTC
-	TRBV7-3	-	TRBJ2-1	16	CASSLMGPGASDEQFF	TGTGCCAGCAGCTTAATGGGGCCGGGAGCGTCTGATGAGCAGTTCTTC
few	TRBV6-1	-	TRBJ1-6	14	CASSRGEVGSPLHF	TGTGCCAGCTCACGGGGGGAGGTGGGTTCACCCCTCCACTTT
hyperexpanded	TRBV7-8	-	TRBJ1-5	15	CASSLGTATLQPQHF	TGTGCCAGCAGCTTGGGGACGGCCACTTTACAGCCCCAGCATTTT
-	TRBV19	-	TRBJ2-3	11	CASSIADTQYF	TGTGCCAGTAGTATAGCAGATACGCAGTATTTT